The 8 T cell receptor beta chains given below trace back to one sample, sequenced in a study of cytomegalovirus exposure and HLA in healthy donors (dated by TCRdb to about 2017). The method was the immunoSEQ multiplex PCR assay. For the multiplex PCR, a mixture combining 60 forward primers for TCR Vbeta segments and 13 reverse primers for TCR Jbeta segments was used. The table comes from immuneACCESS by way of TCRdb, which keeps in-frame sequences with V and J called. Part of the clones is missing from these tables; in studies checked, under half for an unresolved V gene and the rest for unknown reasons. This sample comprises 70,000 to 90,000 clones, around 80% of them detected only once. The ten largest account for roughly 2% of the sample. The sequenced sample consisted of PBMCs. The receptors shown here come from a man aged 40-49 years in good health and CMV-seronegative.

The J gene is TRBJ2-2, the V gene TRBV7-9; 9 bases line up with TRBD1. Germline CDR1 reads SEHNR; CDR2 reads FQNEAQ (reference sequence). The CDR3 length is 15 residues. The V gene end was trimmed by 5 bases and the J gene end by 2 bases; junction bases not matched to a gene: 3. The CDR3 sequence: CASSNRGPNTGELFF. The CDR3 DNA sequence: TGTGCCAGCAGCAACAGGGGGCCTAACACCGGGGAGCTGTTTTTT.

The chain couples TRBV5-1 to TRBJ1-1; TRBD1 is a possible D gene (5 bases). Germline CDR1 is SGHRS and CDR2 is YFSETQ. V was shortened by 4 bases and J by 5 bases, with 12 bases between the two germline ends. The CDR3 consists of 13 residues. CDR3 region: CASSQVGGTEAFF. CDR3 nucleotides: TGCGCCAGCAGCCAGGTTGGGGGGACTGAAGCTTTCTTT. Full variable domain (remainder filled in from reference TRBV5-1 and TRBJ1-1): KAGVTQTPRYLIKTRGQQVTLSCSPISGHRSVSWYQQTPGQGLQFLFEYFSETQRNKGNFPGRFSGRQFSNSRSEMNVSTLELGDSALYLCASSQVGGTEAFFGQGTRLTVV.

This clone has more than one count but fewer than ten. This rearrangement joins TRBV6-5 to TRBJ1-5; D call uncertain. The CDR3 length is 12 residues. V was shortened by 2 bases and J by 11 bases, with 10 bases between the two germline ends. The germline gives CDR1 MNHEY, CDR2 SVGAGI. CDR3 sequence reads: CASSYPSGAQHF. The CDR3 DNA is TGTGCCAGCAGTTACCCATCGGGAGCCCAGCATTTT.

This clone showed up just a few times. This chain uses TRBV11-3 with TRBJ2-7; a weak D match, TRBD2 (5 bases). Germline V gene lookup returns CDR1 SGHNT and CDR2 YENEEA. This CDR3 has 16 amino acids. The germline V and J ends were trimmed by 5 bases and 3 bases, with 20 bases remaining between them. The CDR3 spells CASSPSQPGYNYEQYF. The CDR3, as DNA: TGTGCCAGCAGCCCATCCCAACCGGGGTATAACTACGAGCAGTACTTC.

The rearrangement links TRBV21-1 to TRBJ1-1; TRBD1 reflects the table's D call only, with no check against the DNA. TRBV21-1 has pseudogene status. This CDR3 has 15 amino acids. The CDR3 reads CASSKVGTTNTEAFF. Here the CDR3 DNA reads TGTGCCAGCAGCAAAGTAGGGACAACGAACACTGAAGCTTTCTTT.

The chain couples TRBV9 to TRBJ2-1; a possible D gene is TRBD1 (6 bases). The CDR3 is made up of 18 amino acids. V was trimmed by 0 bases and J by 8 bases, leaving 24 bases between them. Germline CDR1 is SGDLS and CDR2 is YYNGEE. The CDR3 region has the DNA TGTGCCAGCAGCGTAGGCCCCCTGGGCACAGGGAGAACGGATGAGCAGTTCTTC. Amino acid sequence: CASSVGPLGTGRTDEQFF.

This clone has only a few counts. This rearrangement joins TRBV5-1 to TRBJ1-1, with TRBD1 identical over 7 bases. The CDR3 loop spans 14 amino acids. Germline V gene sequence: CDR1 SGHRS, CDR2 YFSETQ. The trim removed 4 bases at V and 4 bases at J, leaving 7 bases unmatched. The DNA for the CDR3 is TGCGCCAGCAGCCCGACAGGGACCTTCACTGAAGCTTTCTTT. It yields the protein CASSPTGTFTEAFF.

This chain joins TRBV13 and TRBJ2-7, with D possibly being TRBD1 (6 bases). Per germline, CDR1 PRHDT and CDR2 FYEKMQ (reference sequence). Trimming stripped 3 bases from V and 2 bases from J, with 11 bases between. The CDR3 consists of 14 residues. CDR3 in amino acids: CASSFGRTAYEQYF. CDR3 nucleotides: TGTGCCAGCAGCTTCGGGCGGACAGCCTACGAGCAGTACTTC.